Following are 17 T cell receptor beta chains from one sample sequenced in a study of T cell clonality in common variable immunodeficiency. Repertoires were generated with immunoSEQ multiplex PCR, while TCRdb's copy carries only in-frame clones and drops some. The table lists some 60,000 clones, with no singletons. Sequencing used peripheral blood mononuclear cells. These receptors all come from a person aged 18 to 75 in good health.

This clone was picked up many times. The missing CDR3 end, 3 residues past where the read stops, is filled in from the germline J gene. The rearrangement joins TRBV10-3 to TRBJ1-1, with 7 bases that match TRBD1. Germline CDR1 is ENHRY and CDR2 is SYGVKD. J was trimmed by 1 base and V by 6 bases; bases with no gene match: 2. The CDR3 consists of 13 residues. Incomplete CDR3 DNA: TGTGCCATCAGGGGACAGACGAACACTGAA. This gives the protein CAIRGQTNTE. The full CDR3 sequence reads CAIRGQTNTEAFF.

This clone was recorded at least ten times. Read data end 3 residues before the CDR3 end; the end is taken from the germline J gene. The rearrangement uses TRBV12-3 or TRBV12-4 and TRBJ2-2, with D possibly TRBD1 on 6 matching bases. V was trimmed by 5 bases and J by 6 bases, leaving 10 bases between them. CDR3 size: 13 residues. Incomplete CDR3 DNA: TGTGCCAGCAGTCAGGGGAATCCCGGGGAG. Encoded protein: CASSQGNPGE. The entire CDR3 reads CASSQGNPGELFF.

The table lists this clone with many counts. The read ends 3 residues early relative to the CDR3; the germline J gene fills the gap. J is TRBJ2-5 and V is TRBV18; D tentatively reads TRBD1 or TRBD2 (7 bases each). Trimming pared 1 base from V and 2 bases from J, leaving 11 bases between. The CDR3 has 15 amino acids. Germline V lookup: CDR1 KGHSH, CDR2 LQKENI. CDR3 sequence: CASSPRQGGQETQYF. The sequenced part of the CDR3 DNA is TGTGCCAGCTCACCACGACAGGGAGGGCAAGAGACC.

This clone was seen repeatedly, ten times or more. Sequencing ends 3 residues short of the CDR3 end; the germline J gene provides the rest. This chain connects TRBV7-2 to TRBJ2-3; 11 positions match TRBD2. The V gene end was trimmed by 4 bases and the J gene end by 2 bases; junction bases not matched to a gene: 2. This CDR3 has 15 amino acids. Germline V gene data show CDR1 as SGHTA and CDR2 as FQGNSA. The CDR3 DNA, read in part, is TGTGCCAGCAGCTCTAGCGGGAGGTACACAGATACG. Protein product: CASSSSGRYTDT. The whole CDR3 protein reads CASSSSGRYTDTQYF.

This clone appeared many times. From the germline J gene comes the end of the CDR3, since the read stops 3 residues before it. The chain combines TRBV18 with TRBJ2-7; D may be TRBD1 (5 bases). Germline loops: CDR1 KGHSH, CDR2 LQKENI. Trimming shortened V by 7 bases and J by 2 bases, and 12 bases separated the two germline ends. The CDR3 has 13 residues. Incomplete CDR3 DNA: TGTGCCAGCTATTCAGGGTCTACCTACGAG. This sequence encodes CASYSGSTYE. The full CDR3 protein reads CASYSGSTYEQYF.

This clone has a count of ten or more. The CDR3 is cut off 3 residues early in the read; its end comes from the germline J gene. This sequence joins TRBV4-1 and TRBJ1-1; D perhaps matches TRBD1 (5 bases). This CDR3 spans 15 amino acids. The ends were cut back, 1 base at V and 1 base at J, with 10 bases in the middle. The V gene's germline CDR1 is MGHRA and CDR2 YSYEKL. The sequenced part of the CDR3 DNA is TGCGCCAGCAGCCAAGGGGGGGTCGGGAACACTGAA. Protein product: CASSQGGVGNTE. The whole CDR3 protein reads CASSQGGVGNTEAFF.

Many counts were recorded for this clone. The sequenced fragment ends 3 residues before the CDR3 boundary, so the rest is inferred from the germline J gene. The rearrangement links TRBV11-3 to TRBJ2-7; D is ambiguous. CDR3 length equals 13 residues. Trimming removed 1 base at V and 6 bases at J, with 10 bases between. Germline V gene data show CDR1 as SGHNT and CDR2 as YENEEA. The DNA read from the CDR3 is TGTGCCAGCAGCTTAGTTCCCTTCAGCGAG. It specifies CASSLVPFSE. The full CDR3 sequence reads CASSLVPFSEQYF.

This clone was observed many times. The read comes to an end 3 residues before the CDR3 does, leaving the germline J gene to fill in the end. The rearrangement links TRBV7-8 to TRBJ1-5; 7 bases match TRBD1. The CDR3 sequence is 16 residues long. V shed 5 bases, J shed 0 bases, and the junction held 7 bases outside the gene matches. The germline V gene has CDR1 SGHVS and CDR2 FQNEAQ. Here the CDR3 reads CASSGYRGNSNQPQHF. The part of the CDR3 DNA that was read is TGTGCCAGCAGCGGCTACAGGGGTAATAGCAATCAGCCC.

This clone was found many times. The read gets to within 3 residues of the CDR3 end, and the germline J gene fills in the rest. The chain combines TRBV30 with TRBJ2-2; no reliable D call. Germline CDR1 is GTSNPN and CDR2 is SVGIG (reference sequence). This CDR3 comprises 14 residues. V was clipped by 0 bases and J by 4 bases, with 9 bases between them. The CDR3 region is CAWSVVRSTGELFF. The sequenced CDR3 bases are TGTGCCTGGAGTGTAGTTCGGTCCACCGGGGAG. Combining the CDR3 with reference TRBV30 and TRBJ2-2 gives the whole variable domain SQTIHQWPATLVQPVGSPLSLECTVEGTSNPNLYWYRQAAGRGLQLLFYSVGIGQISSEVPQNLSASRPQDRQFILSSKKLLLSDSGFYLCAWSVVRSTGELFFGEGSRLTVL.

A note on this clone: The DNA ends 3 residues before the CDR3 does, and the rest of the CDR3 is filled in from the germline J gene. The chain combines TRBV20-1 with TRBJ1-3; a weak D match, TRBD1 (5 bases). Per germline, CDR1 DFQATT and CDR2 SNEGSKA (reference sequence). This CDR3 contains 15 residues. Trimming took off 2 bases at V and 0 bases at J, with 11 bases between the two ends. The CDR3 spells CSARKRGNSGNTIYF. The covered CDR3 bases are TGCAGTGCTAGAAAGAGGGGAAACTCTGGAAACACC.

This clone occurred many times. The read finishes 3 residues shy of the CDR3 end, and the germline J gene is used to complete it. The V gene is TRBV4-2, the J gene TRBJ2-5; 8 nucleotides line up with TRBD2. V lost 0 bases, J lost 5 bases, and 8 bases stayed unmatched. CDR1 and CDR2 from the germline V gene are LGHNA and YNFKEQ. The CDR3 is 16 amino acids. The part of the CDR3 DNA that was read is TGTGCCAGCAGCCAAGATATTGCGGGAGGAGGGGAGACC. This encodes CASSQDIAGGGET. The full CDR3 sequence reads CASSQDIAGGGETQYF.

Turning to this clone: The CDR3 goes on 3 residues after the read ends, and that part is filled in from the germline J gene. The chain carries TRBV7-9 and TRBJ2-7; 9 bases align to TRBD1. Germline assignment: CDR1 SEHNR and CDR2 FQNEAQ (reference sequence). CDR3 length: 14 amino acids. Trimming took 5 bases from V and 5 from J; bases not matched to a gene: 7. The sequenced CDR3 bases are TGTGCCAGCAGCCAGGGACAGGGCTTCGACGAG. This translates into CASSQGQGFDE. The whole CDR3 sequence reads CASSQGQGFDEQYF.

This clone has a count of ten or more. The read gets to within 3 residues of the CDR3 end, and the germline J gene fills in the rest. The V call is TRBV3-1 (or the pseudogene TRBV3-2), the J call TRBJ2-7; D is undetermined. From germline, CDR1 is LGHDT and CDR2 YNNKEL (reference sequence). CDR3 length equals 14 residues. Between the trimmed V and J ends, which lost 3 bases and 0 bases, there was a span of 9 bases. The part of the CDR3 DNA that was read is TGTGCCAGCAGCCATGCGACTGTCTCCTACGAG. Amino acids: CASSHATVSYE. The CDR3, in full, reads CASSHATVSYEQYF.

This clone came up many times. From the germline J gene comes the end of the CDR3, since the read stops 3 residues before it. This sequence joins TRBV5-6 and TRBJ2-1, with TRBD1 identical over 9 bases. Germline V lookup: CDR1 SGHDT, CDR2 YYEEEE. The V gene end was trimmed by 2 bases and the J gene end by 4 bases; junction bases not matched to a gene: 4. The CDR3 runs 15 residues. The chain's CDR3 is CASSLGTGPYNEQFF. CDR3 bases read: TGTGCCAGCAGCTTAGGGACAGGGCCTTACAATGAG.

The sample holds many counts of this clone. Read coverage stops 3 residues before the CDR3 terminus; the germline J gene supplies the remainder. The chain couples TRBV5-5 to TRBJ1-4, with D unresolved. Germline loops: CDR1 SGHKS, CDR2 YYEKEE (reference sequence). This CDR3 contains 15 residues. Trimming removed 0 bases from V and 7 bases from J, with 13 bases in between. This CDR3 is CASSLGPSKGEKLFF. CDR3 DNA (partial): TGTGCCAGCAGCTTGGGCCCTTCCAAGGGTGAAAAA.

The table lists this clone with many counts. The missing CDR3 end, 3 residues past where the read stops, is filled in from the germline J gene. V is TRBV11-2 and J is TRBJ2-7, with 8 bases identical to TRBD2. Germline loops: CDR1 SGHAT, CDR2 FQNNGV. The trim removed 2 bases at V and 6 bases at J, leaving 6 bases unmatched. The CDR3 has 14 residues. CDR3 DNA (partial): TGTGCCAGCAGCTTAAGGGGACTAGGAGGCGAG. Amino acids: CASSLRGLGGE. The full CDR3 sequence reads CASSLRGLGGEQYF.

This clone was detected ten times or more. Read sequence stops 3 residues before the CDR3 end, and the germline J gene provides the missing end. V is TRBV19 and J is TRBJ1-2; possible D gene TRBD1, 6 bases. The ends were cut back, 10 bases at V and 4 bases at J, with 16 bases in the middle. The CDR3 has 13 residues. Germline V gives CDR1 LNHDA, CDR2 SQIVND (reference sequence). The covered CDR3 bases are TGTGCCACCGAAGACAGGCGGGCCTATGGC. Translating gives CATEDRRAYG. The CDR3 as a whole reads CATEDRRAYGYTF.